The 27 T cell receptor beta chains reported below all come from one sample, sequenced in a study of control samples from healthy donors and cancer patients. Here immunoSEQ multiplex PCR was the method, and the copy in TCRdb shows in-frame clones only, minus some. The sample lists 150,000 to 200,000 clones; more than 90% were seen once. The sequenced material came from blood. These receptors were collected from a woman in her 40s in good health.

This clone was detected ten times or more. The chain links TRBV3-1 (or the pseudogene TRBV3-2) to TRBJ1-6; 8 positions match TRBD1. V dropped 3 bases and J dropped 8; count of bases not matched to a gene: 12. Per the germline V gene, CDR1 is LGHDT and CDR2 is YNNKEL (reference sequence). There are 17 residues in the CDR3. The CDR3 DNA reads TGTGCCAGCAGCCATGATTGGGCCGACAGGGGAGATTCACCCCTCCACTTT. Residues: CASSHDWADRGDSPLHF.

The genes are TRBV13 and TRBJ2-7; no firm D call. V gave up 4 bases and J gave up 4 bases, with 14 bases separating them. This CDR3 has 14 amino acids. Germline CDR1 PRHDT, CDR2 FYEKMQ (reference sequence). CDR3 DNA sequence: TGTGCCAGCAGCTCCAGTACTGAAGGGTACGAGCAGTACTTC. Translated: CASSSSTEGYEQYF.

The chain couples TRBV25-1 to TRBJ2-1; TRBD1 is a possible D gene (6 bases). Germline lookup yields CDR1 MGHDK and CDR2 SYGVNS. V lost 3 bases to trimming and J lost 4 bases, with 16 bases between them. The CDR3 spans 16 residues. CDR3 sequence reads: CASSDTGQGRYNEQFF. CDR3 sequence (DNA): TGTGCCAGCAGTGATACAGGTCAGGGGCGATACAATGAGCAGTTCTTC.

The chain links TRBV5-1 to TRBJ2-3; D remains ambiguous. This CDR3 comprises 12 residues. Germline assignment: CDR1 SGHRS and CDR2 YFSETQ. V shed 0 bases and J shed 5 bases, with 4 bases lying between them. CDR3 sequence reads: CASSLAGDTQYF. The CDR3 DNA reads as TGCGCCAGCAGCTTGGCGGGAGATACGCAGTATTTT.

The gene calls are TRBV6-1 and TRBJ1-5; D is unresolved. This CDR3 comprises 17 residues. Germline V gene sequence: CDR1 MNHNS, CDR2 SASEGT. The germline V and J ends were trimmed by 2 bases and 6 bases, with 20 bases remaining between them. The CDR3 DNA is TGTGCCAGCAGTGAAATTATTCGGCCGGAGGTTGGTCAGCCCCAGCATTTT. It yields the protein CASSEIIRPEVGQPQHF.

The J gene is TRBJ1-3, the V gene TRBV19; unclear D gene. V dropped 7 bases and J dropped 0 bases, with 16 bases sitting between them. CDR3 length equals 16 residues. The germline V gene encodes CDR1 LNHDA and CDR2 SQIVND (reference sequence). The CDR3 DNA reads as TGTGCCAGTATCAAAAGTAGCTATTTCTCTGGAAACACCATATATTTT. Residues: CASIKSSYFSGNTIYF.

The chain carries TRBV30 and TRBJ2-5; the D gene is possibly TRBD1 (7 bases). Trimming took 0 bases from V and 3 from J, leaving 23 bases between them. The germline gives CDR1 GTSNPN, CDR2 SVGIG (reference sequence). This CDR3 is 18 amino acids long. The CDR3 reads CAWSVRFRGRRGEETQYF. Written as DNA, the CDR3 is TGTGCCTGGAGTGTACGGTTTAGGGGGCGAAGGGGGGAAGAGACCCAGTACTTC.

The V call is TRBV2, the J call TRBJ2-7; possibly TRBD1 or TRBD2 for D (5 bases each). The CDR3 sequence is 13 residues long. Germline V gene sequence: CDR1 SNHLY, CDR2 FYNNEI. Between the trimmed V and J ends, which lost 4 bases and 0 bases, there was a span of 7 bases. Written as DNA, the CDR3 is TGTGCCAGCAGTGGGGGGAGCTCCTACGAGCAGTACTTC. Its protein product is CASSGGSSYEQYF.

The rearrangement joins TRBV6-5 to TRBJ1-2; possibly TRBD1 for D (5 bases). V gave up 6 bases and J gave up 2 bases, with 13 bases separating them. Looked up from germline, CDR1 is MNHEY and CDR2 is SVGAGI. The CDR3 is made up of 14 amino acids. This chain's CDR3 is CASRGSEGNYGYTF. The CDR3 bases are TGTGCCAGCAGAGGGTCCGAGGGGAACTATGGCTACACCTTC.

The chain carries TRBV5-1 and TRBJ1-2; D is unclear. CDR3 length: 12 residues. V was pared by 3 bases and J by 6 bases, with 9 bases between. Germline V gene lookup returns CDR1 SGHRS and CDR2 YFSETQ. The CDR3 here is CASSSDTNGYTF. CDR3 sequence (DNA): TGCGCCAGCAGCTCAGACACGAATGGCTACACCTTC. Using reference TRBV5-1 and TRBJ1-2 for the parts outside the CDR3, the full variable domain is KAGVTQTPRYLIKTRGQQVTLSCSPISGHRSVSWYQQTPGQGLQFLFEYFSETQRNKGNFPGRFSGRQFSNSRSEMNVSTLELGDSALYLCASSSDTNGYTFGSGTRLTVV.

The V call is TRBV3-1 (or the pseudogene TRBV3-2), the J call TRBJ1-5; D remains unclear. Germline-derived CDR1 and CDR2 are LGHDT and YNNKEL (reference sequence). The V end lost 2 bases, the J end lost 4 bases, and 6 bases lay between the germline ends. The CDR3 runs to 13 residues. CDR3 amino acids: CASSQMQNQPQHF. Written as DNA, the CDR3 is TGTGCCAGCAGCCAAATGCAGAATCAGCCCCAGCATTTT.

This clone occurred once. The chain combines TRBV29-1 with TRBJ2-5; no definite D call. CDR1 is SQVTM and CDR2 is ANQGSEA in the germline V gene. The ends were cut back, 4 bases at V and 3 bases at J, with 12 bases in the middle. The CDR3 is made up of 13 amino acids. The CDR3 sequence is CSVVMAGKETQYF. Written as DNA, the CDR3 is TGCAGCGTTGTCATGGCCGGTAAAGAGACCCAGTACTTC.

CDR3 nucleotide sequence: TGTGCCAGCAGCTTAGGAGGAGGAAAAGGCTACACCTTC. Its protein product is CASSLGGGKGYTF. This sequence joins TRBV7-2 and TRBJ1-2, with D unclear. The CDR3 extends over 13 amino acids. V lost 1 base and J 8 bases, leaving 11 bases between the germline ends. Germline V gene lookup returns CDR1 SGHTA and CDR2 FQGNSA.

J is TRBJ1-1 and V is TRBV5-1; D not certain. Germline CDR1 reads SGHRS; CDR2 reads YFSETQ. V dropped 0 bases and J dropped 4 bases, with 4 bases sitting between them. The CDR3 has 12 amino acids. CDR3 sequence: CASSLEGTEAFF. The CDR3 DNA follows: TGCGCCAGCAGCTTGGAGGGCACTGAAGCTTTCTTT.

The rearrangement uses TRBV19 and TRBJ2-1; no clear D. The CDR3 totals 13 residues. V gave up 3 bases and J gave up 6 bases, with 9 bases separating them. From germline, CDR1 is LNHDA and CDR2 SQIVND (reference sequence). For the CDR3, the DNA is TGTGCCAGTAGTATTTGGGTCTCCAATGAGCAGTTCTTC. Encoded protein: CASSIWVSNEQFF.

The chain combines TRBV4-1 with TRBJ2-1; D remains ambiguous. The germline gives CDR1 MGHRA, CDR2 YSYEKL. This CDR3 spans 15 amino acids. The V end was cut by 2 bases, the J end by 9 bases, with 17 bases between. The CDR3 protein is CASSQPVSQLGEQFF. The CDR3 region has the DNA TGCGCCAGCAGCCAACCGGTTTCACAACTCGGTGAGCAGTTCTTC.

In nucleotides, the CDR3 is TGCGCCAGCAGCTTGGAAGGCCAGGAGAGCTCCTACGAGCAGTACTTC. Protein: CASSLEGQESSYEQYF. The chain uses TRBV5-1 and TRBJ2-7; no clear D gene. V was trimmed by 0 bases and J by 0 bases, leaving 13 bases between them. The CDR3 contains 16 residues. CDR1 is SGHRS, CDR2 YFSETQ, per germline.

The rearrangement uses TRBV11-2 and TRBJ1-1; D gene ambiguous. CDR1 and CDR2 from the germline V gene are SGHAT and FQNNGV. CDR3 size: 14 residues. V was trimmed by 3 bases and J by 1 base, leaving 9 bases between them. DNA of the CDR3: TGTGCCAGCAGCTTCGGCGCAGGGAACACTGAAGCTTTCTTT. It translates to CASSFGAGNTEAFF. Filled out from reference TRBV11-2 and TRBJ1-1, the complete variable domain reads EAGVAQSPRYKIIEKRQSVAFWCNPISGHATLYWYQQILGQGPKLLIQFQNNGVVDDSQLPKDRFSAERLKGVDSTLKIQPAKLEDSAVYLCASSFGAGNTEAFFGQGTRLTVV.

The rearrangement links TRBV5-1 to TRBJ1-2, with D possibly matching TRBD1 (5 bases). This CDR3 is built from 13 residues. V lost 4 bases and J 4 bases, leaving 11 bases between the germline ends. Germline CDR1 SGHRS, CDR2 YFSETQ. The CDR3 sequence: CASSETGFYGYTF. DNA for the CDR3: TGCGCCAGCAGCGAAACAGGATTCTATGGCTACACCTTC.

This sequence joins TRBV11-2 and TRBJ2-3; 8 nucleotides align to TRBD2. J gave up 2 bases and V 1 base, and 11 bases lay outside the gene matches. The germline V gene encodes CDR1 SGHAT and CDR2 FQNNGV. There are 18 residues in the CDR3. As DNA, the CDR3 is TGTGCCAGCAGCTTAGTGAGGAGGGCGGGGGGTACCACAGATACGCAGTATTTT. It specifies CASSLVRRAGGTTDTQYF.

The chain has TRBV6-1 and TRBJ1-2; the match to TRBD1 covers 7 bases. The length of the CDR3 is 14 residues. Germline V gene sequence: CDR1 MNHNS, CDR2 SASEGT. Unmatched junction bases numbered 5, after V lost 2 bases and J lost 5 bases. CDR3 residues: CASSEIGGPYGYTF. DNA for the CDR3: TGTGCCAGCAGTGAAATAGGGGGCCCGTATGGCTACACCTTC.

The chain joins TRBV12-3 or TRBV12-4 to TRBJ2-1; D unresolved. V lost 3 bases to trimming and J lost 7 bases, with 10 bases between them. This CDR3 is built from 13 residues. DNA of the CDR3: TGTGCCAGCAGTTTTTCACCTGGGAATGAGCAGTTCTTC. It is translated as CASSFSPGNEQFF.

V and J are TRBV6-5 and TRBJ1-2, with a weak D call TRBD1 (5 bases). Between the trimmed V and J ends, which lost 7 bases and 5 bases, there was a span of 17 bases. CDR1 is MNHEY, CDR2 SVGAGI, per germline. The CDR3 sequence is 14 residues long. Here the CDR3 reads CASTQPGVAYGYTF. In nucleotides, the CDR3 is TGTGCCAGCACTCAACCGGGGGTCGCTTATGGCTACACCTTC.

The CDR3: CASSSGTDTQYF. In nucleotides, the CDR3 is TGCGCCAGCAGCTCGGGCACAGATACGCAGTATTTT. The chain employs TRBV4-1 and TRBJ2-3, with no clear D. The V gene's germline CDR1 is MGHRA and CDR2 YSYEKL. V was shortened by 5 bases and J by 1 base, with 4 bases between the two germline ends. CDR3 size: 12 residues.

This clone was detected once. This chain connects TRBV24-1 to TRBJ2-3, with 10 positions matching TRBD1. This CDR3 is 16 amino acids long. Germline CDR1 and CDR2: KGHDR and SFDVKD. V gave up 3 bases and J gave up 2 bases; unmatched junction bases: 4. In DNA form, the CDR3 reads TGTGCCACCAGTGATCGTGGGACAGGGGACACAGATACGCAGTATTTT. Translation gives CATSDRGTGDTDTQYF.

The rearrangement joins TRBV9 to TRBJ2-7; D is unclear. This CDR3 spans 14 amino acids. From germline, CDR1 is SGDLS and CDR2 YYNGEE. V gave up 0 bases and J gave up 1 base, with 8 bases separating them. CDR3 nucleotides: TGTGCCAGCAGCGTAGGTGACGATTCCTACGAGCAGTACTTC. Its protein is CASSVGDDSYEQYF.

V is TRBV6-5 and J is TRBJ1-6, with D perhaps matching TRBD1 (5 bases). The V end was cut by 2 bases, the J end by 6 bases, with 14 bases between. CDR1 is MNHEY and CDR2 is SVGAGI in the germline V gene. CDR3 length: 16 amino acids. CDR3 in amino acids: CASSYRGPNANSPLHF. The DNA for the CDR3 is TGTGCCAGCAGTTACCGGGGCCCTAACGCTAATTCACCCCTCCACTTT.